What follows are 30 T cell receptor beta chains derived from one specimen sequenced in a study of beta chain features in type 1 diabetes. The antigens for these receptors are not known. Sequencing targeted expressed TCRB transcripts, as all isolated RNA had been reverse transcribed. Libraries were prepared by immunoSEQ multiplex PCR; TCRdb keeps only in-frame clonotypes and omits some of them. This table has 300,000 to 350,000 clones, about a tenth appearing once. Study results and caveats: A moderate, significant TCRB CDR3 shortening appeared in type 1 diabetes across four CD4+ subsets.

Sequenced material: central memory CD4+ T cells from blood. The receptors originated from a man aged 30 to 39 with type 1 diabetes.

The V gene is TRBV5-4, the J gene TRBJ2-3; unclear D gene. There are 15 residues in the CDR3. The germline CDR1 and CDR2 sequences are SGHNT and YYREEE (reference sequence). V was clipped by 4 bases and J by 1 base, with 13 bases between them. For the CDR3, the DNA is TGTGCCAGCAGCACGGCCGACCGCCGCACAGATACGCAGTATTTT. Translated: CASSTADRRTDTQYF.

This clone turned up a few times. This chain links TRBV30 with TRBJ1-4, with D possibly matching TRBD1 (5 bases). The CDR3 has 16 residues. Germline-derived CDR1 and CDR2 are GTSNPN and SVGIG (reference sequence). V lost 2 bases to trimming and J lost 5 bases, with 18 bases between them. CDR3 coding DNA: TGTGCCTGGAGTCCGGGACCCAGCCCGAGGAATGAAAAACTGTTTTTT. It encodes CAWSPGPSPRNEKLFF. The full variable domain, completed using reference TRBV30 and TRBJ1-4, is SQTIHQWPATLVQPVGSPLSLECTVEGTSNPNLYWYRQAAGRGLQLLFYSVGIGQISSEVPQNLSASRPQDRQFILSSKKLLLSDSGFYLCAWSPGPSPRNEKLFFGSGTQLSVL.

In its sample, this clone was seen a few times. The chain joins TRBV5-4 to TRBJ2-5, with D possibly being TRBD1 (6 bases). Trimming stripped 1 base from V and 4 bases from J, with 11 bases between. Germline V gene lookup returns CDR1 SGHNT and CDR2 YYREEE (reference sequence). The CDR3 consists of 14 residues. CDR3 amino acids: CASSLSKGVETQYF. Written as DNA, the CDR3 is TGTGCCAGCAGCTTGAGCAAGGGGGTAGAGACCCAGTACTTC.

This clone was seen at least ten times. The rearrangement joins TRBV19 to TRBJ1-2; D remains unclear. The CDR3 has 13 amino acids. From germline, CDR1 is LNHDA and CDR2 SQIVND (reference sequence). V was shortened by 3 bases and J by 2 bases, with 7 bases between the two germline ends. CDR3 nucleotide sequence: TGTGCCAGTAGTATGACCGGGAACTATGGCTACACCTTC. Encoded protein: CASSMTGNYGYTF.

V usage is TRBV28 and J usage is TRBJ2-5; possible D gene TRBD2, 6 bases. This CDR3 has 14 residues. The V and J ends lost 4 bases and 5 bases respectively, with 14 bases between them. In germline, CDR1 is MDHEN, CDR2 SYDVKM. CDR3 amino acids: CASSSLAGSETQYF. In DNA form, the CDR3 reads TGTGCCAGCAGTTCCCTCGCGGGATCGGAGACCCAGTACTTC.

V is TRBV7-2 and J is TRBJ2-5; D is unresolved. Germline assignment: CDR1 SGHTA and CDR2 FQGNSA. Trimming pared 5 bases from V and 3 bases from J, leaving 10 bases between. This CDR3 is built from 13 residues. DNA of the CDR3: TGTGCCAGCAGCCCCTTTGGGGAAGAGACCCAGTACTTC. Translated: CASSPFGEETQYF.

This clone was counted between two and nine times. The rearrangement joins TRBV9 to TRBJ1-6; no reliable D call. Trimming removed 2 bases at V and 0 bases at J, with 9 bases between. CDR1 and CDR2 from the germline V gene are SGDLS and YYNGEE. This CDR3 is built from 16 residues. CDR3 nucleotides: TGTGCCAGCAGCGTGTCCCGTCTCTCCTATAATTCACCCCTCCACTTT. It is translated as CASSVSRLSYNSPLHF.

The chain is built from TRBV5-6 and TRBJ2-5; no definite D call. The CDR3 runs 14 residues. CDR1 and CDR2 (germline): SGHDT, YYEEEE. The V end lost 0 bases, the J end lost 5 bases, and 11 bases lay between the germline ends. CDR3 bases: TGTGCCAGCAGCTTGGAACAGCGAGTGGAGACCCAGTACTTC. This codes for CASSLEQRVETQYF.

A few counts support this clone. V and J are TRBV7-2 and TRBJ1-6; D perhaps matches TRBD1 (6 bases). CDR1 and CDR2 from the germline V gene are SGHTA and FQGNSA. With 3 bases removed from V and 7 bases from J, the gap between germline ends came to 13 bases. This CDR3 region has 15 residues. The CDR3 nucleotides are TGTGCCAGCAGCTTGGAGGGGGGCGAGAATTCACCCCTCCACTTT. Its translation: CASSLEGGENSPLHF.

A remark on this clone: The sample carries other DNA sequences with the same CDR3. The CDR3 DNA sequence: TGTGCCAGCAGTCCTGGGACAGGAGTAGAGAATCAGCCCCAGCATTTT. It encodes CASSPGTGVENQPQHF. The J gene is TRBJ1-5, the V gene TRBV2; 8 bases are a match to TRBD1. Per the germline V gene, CDR1 is SNHLY and CDR2 is FYNNEI. The CDR3 is 16 residues long. The junction had 10 bases not matched to a gene; V was cut back by 5 bases and J by 4 bases.

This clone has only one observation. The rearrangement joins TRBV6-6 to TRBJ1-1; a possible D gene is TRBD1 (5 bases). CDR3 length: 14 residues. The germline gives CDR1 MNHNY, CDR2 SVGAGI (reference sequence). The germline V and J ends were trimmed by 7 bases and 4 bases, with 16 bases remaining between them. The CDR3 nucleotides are TGTGCCAGCAAATCTGACAGTTACGCCACTGAAGCTTTCTTT. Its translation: CASKSDSYATEAFF.

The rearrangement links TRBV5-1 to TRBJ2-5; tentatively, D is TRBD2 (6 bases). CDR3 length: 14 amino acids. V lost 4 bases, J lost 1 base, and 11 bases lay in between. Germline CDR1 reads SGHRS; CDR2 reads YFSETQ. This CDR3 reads CASSTGLTQETQYF. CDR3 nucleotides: TGCGCCAGCAGCACCGGACTAACCCAAGAGACCCAGTACTTC.

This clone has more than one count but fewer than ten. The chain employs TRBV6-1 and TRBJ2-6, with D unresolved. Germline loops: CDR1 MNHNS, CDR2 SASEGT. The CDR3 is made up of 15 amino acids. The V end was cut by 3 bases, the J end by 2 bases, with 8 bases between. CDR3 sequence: CASSDRLAGANVLTF. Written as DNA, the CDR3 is TGTGCCAGCAGTGACAGGTTAGCTGGGGCCAACGTCCTGACTTTC.

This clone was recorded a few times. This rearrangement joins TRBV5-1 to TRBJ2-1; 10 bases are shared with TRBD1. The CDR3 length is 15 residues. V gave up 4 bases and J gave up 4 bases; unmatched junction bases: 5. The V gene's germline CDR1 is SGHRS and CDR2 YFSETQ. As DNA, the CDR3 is TGCGCCAGCAGCCCTGGACAGGGGGGTTACAATGAGCAGTTCTTC. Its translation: CASSPGQGGYNEQFF. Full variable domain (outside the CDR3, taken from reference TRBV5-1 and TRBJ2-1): KAGVTQTPRYLIKTRGQQVTLSCSPISGHRSVSWYQQTPGQGLQFLFEYFSETQRNKGNFPGRFSGRQFSNSRSEMNVSTLELGDSALYLCASSPGQGGYNEQFFGPGTRLTVL.

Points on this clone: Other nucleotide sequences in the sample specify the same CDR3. The CDR3 bases are TGTGCCAGCAGCGGCCGGACAGGGAACTATGGCTACACCTTC. The encoded protein is CASSGRTGNYGYTF. V and J are TRBV9 and TRBJ1-2, with 8 bases matching TRBD1. This CDR3 is built from 14 residues. V lost 3 bases to trimming and J lost 2 bases; unmatched junction nucleotides: 3. Looked up from germline, CDR1 is SGDLS and CDR2 is YYNGEE.

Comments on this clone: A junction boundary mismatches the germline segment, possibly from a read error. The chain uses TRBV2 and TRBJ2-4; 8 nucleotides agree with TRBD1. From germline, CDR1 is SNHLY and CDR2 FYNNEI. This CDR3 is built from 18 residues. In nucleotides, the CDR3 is TGTGCCAGCAGTGAAGCTTCGATGACAGGGGTTGCCAAAAACATTCTGTACTTC. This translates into CASSEASMTGVAKNILYF. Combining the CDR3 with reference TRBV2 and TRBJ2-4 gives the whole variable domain EPEVTQTPSHQVTQMGQEVILRCVPISNHLYFYWYRQILGQKVEFLVSFYNNEISEKSEIFDDQFSVERPDGSNFTLKIRSTKLEDSAMYFCASSEASMTGVAKNILYFGAGTRLSVL.

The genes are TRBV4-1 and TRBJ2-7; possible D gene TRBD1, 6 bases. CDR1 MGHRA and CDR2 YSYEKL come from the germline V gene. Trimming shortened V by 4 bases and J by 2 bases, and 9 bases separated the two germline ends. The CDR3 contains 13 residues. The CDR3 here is CASSPDSTYEQYF. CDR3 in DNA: TGCGCCAGCAGCCCGGACAGTACCTACGAGCAGTACTTC.

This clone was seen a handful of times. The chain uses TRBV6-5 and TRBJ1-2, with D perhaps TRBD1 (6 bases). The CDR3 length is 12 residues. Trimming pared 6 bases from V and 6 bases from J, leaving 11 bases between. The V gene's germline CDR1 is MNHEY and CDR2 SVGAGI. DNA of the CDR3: TGTGCCAGCAGACCTACAGGGAATGGCTACACCTTC. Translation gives CASRPTGNGYTF.

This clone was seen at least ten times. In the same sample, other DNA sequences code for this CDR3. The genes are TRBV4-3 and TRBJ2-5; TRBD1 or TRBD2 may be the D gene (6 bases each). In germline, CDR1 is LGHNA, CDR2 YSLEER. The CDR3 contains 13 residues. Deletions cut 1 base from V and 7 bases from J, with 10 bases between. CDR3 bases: TGCGCCAGCAGCCAAGTGGAGGGGGGGACCCAGTACTTC. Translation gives CASSQVEGGTQYF.

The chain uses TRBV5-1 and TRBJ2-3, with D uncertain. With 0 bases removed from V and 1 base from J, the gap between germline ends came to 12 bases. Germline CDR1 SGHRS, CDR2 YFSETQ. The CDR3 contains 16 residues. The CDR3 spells CASSLAAPTGTDTQYF. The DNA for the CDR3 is TGCGCCAGCAGCTTGGCCGCACCGACTGGCACAGATACGCAGTATTTT.

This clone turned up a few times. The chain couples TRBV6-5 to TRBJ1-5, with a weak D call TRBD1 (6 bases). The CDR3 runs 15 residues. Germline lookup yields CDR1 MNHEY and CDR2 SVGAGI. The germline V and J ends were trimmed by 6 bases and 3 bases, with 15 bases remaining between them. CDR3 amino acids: CASSPDRNFNQPQHF. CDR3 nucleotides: TGTGCCAGCAGCCCCGACAGGAACTTCAATCAGCCCCAGCATTTT.

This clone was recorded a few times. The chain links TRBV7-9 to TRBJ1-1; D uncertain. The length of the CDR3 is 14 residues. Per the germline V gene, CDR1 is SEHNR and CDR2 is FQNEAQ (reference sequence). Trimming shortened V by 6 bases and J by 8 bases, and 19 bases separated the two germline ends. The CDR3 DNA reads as TGTGCCAGCAGTATCACAGATGATTCAGTAGAAGCTTTCTTT. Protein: CASSITDDSVEAFF.

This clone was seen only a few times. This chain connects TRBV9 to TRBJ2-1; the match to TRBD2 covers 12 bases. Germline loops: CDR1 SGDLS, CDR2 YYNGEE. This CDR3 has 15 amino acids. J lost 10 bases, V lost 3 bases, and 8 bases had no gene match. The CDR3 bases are TGTGCCAGCAGCGGGACTAGCGGGGTCAAGGGAGAGCAGTTCTTC. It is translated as CASSGTSGVKGEQFF.

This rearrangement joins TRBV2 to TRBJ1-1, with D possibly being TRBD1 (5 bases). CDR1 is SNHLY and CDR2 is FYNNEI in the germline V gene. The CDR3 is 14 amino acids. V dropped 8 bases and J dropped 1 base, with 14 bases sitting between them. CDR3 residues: CASLFNQGNTEAFF. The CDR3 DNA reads TGTGCCAGCTTATTTAACCAGGGGAACACTGAAGCTTTCTTT. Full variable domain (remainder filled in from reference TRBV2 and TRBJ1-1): EPEVTQTPSHQVTQMGQEVILRCVPISNHLYFYWYRQILGQKVEFLVSFYNNEISEKSEIFDDQFSVERPDGSNFTLKIRSTKLEDSAMYFCASLFNQGNTEAFFGQGTRLTVV.

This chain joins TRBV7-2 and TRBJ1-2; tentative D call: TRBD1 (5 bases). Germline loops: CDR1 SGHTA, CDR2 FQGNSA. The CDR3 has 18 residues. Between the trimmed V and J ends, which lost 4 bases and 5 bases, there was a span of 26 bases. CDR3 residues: CASSYNGLIGGSQYGYTF. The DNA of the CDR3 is TGTGCCAGCAGCTATAACGGGCTTATCGGGGGTTCCCAATATGGCTACACCTTC.

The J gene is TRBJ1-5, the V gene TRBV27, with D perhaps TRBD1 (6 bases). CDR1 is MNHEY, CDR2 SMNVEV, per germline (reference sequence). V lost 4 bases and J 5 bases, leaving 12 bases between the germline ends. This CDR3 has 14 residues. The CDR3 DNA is TGTGCCAGCAGTTACGACAGGACTTATCAGCCCCAGCATTTT. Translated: CASSYDRTYQPQHF.

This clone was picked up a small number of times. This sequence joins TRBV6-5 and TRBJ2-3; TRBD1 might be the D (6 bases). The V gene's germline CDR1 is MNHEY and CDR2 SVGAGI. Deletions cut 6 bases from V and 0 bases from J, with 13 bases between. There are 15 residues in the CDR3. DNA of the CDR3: TGTGCCAGCAGCTCGACAGGAGCTAGCACAGATACGCAGTATTTT. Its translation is CASSSTGASTDTQYF.

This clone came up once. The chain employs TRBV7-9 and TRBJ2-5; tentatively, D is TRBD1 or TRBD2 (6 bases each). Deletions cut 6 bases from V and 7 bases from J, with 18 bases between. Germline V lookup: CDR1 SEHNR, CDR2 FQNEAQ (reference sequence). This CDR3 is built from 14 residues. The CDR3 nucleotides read TGTGCCAGCAGAAGGGGGGCCGGAGCCCCGACCCAGTACTTC. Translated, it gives CASRRGAGAPTQYF. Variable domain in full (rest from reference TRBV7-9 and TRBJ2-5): DTGVSQNPRHKITKRGQNVTFRCDPISEHNRLYWYRQTLGQGPEFLTYFQNEAQLEKSRLLSDRFSAERPKGSFSTLEIQRTEQGDSAMYLCASRRGAGAPTQYFGPGTRLLVL.

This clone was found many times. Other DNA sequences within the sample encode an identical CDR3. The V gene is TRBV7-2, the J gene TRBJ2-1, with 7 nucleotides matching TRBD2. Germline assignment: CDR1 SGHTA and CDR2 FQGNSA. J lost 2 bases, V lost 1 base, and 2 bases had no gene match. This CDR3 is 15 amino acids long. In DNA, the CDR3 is TGTGCCAGCAGCTTAGACGGGGGGACCTACAATGAGCAGTTCTTC. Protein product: CASSLDGGTYNEQFF.

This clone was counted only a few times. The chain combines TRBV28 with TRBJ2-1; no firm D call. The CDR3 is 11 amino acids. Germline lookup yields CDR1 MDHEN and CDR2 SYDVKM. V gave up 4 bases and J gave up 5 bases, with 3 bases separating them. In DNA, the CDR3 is TGTGCCAGCAGTTGGGACAATGAGCAGTTCTTC. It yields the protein CASSWDNEQFF.